A selection of T cell receptor beta chains follows, all from one sample in a study of beta chain features in type 1 diabetes. Measured with immunoSEQ multiplex PCR; TCRdb has only the in-frame clones, and not every one. The sample contains 600,000 to 650,000 clones, around 16% of which appear only once. Sequencing was carried out using naive CD4+ T cells from blood. The receptors derive from a young man in good health. CDR3s include the opening cysteine and the closing phenylalanine or tryptophan. A D gene is named only where the DNA matches it firmly. For some rows the clone size is stated as once, few or many, or as a class when expanded; others skip it.

d_call	v_call	clone_size	j_call	cdr3_nt	cdr3_aa
-	TRBV4-3	few	TRBJ2-5	TGCGCCAGCAGCCGACAGGAATTAGGGGAGACCCAGTACTTC	CASSRQELGETQYF
-	TRBV18	-	TRBJ1-1	TGTGCCAGCTCACCGGGTAGGGGTGAAGCTTTCTTT	CASSPGRGEAFF
-	TRBV21-1	-	TRBJ2-7	TGTGCCAGCAGCAACTTTTGGACAGGGGTGTACGAGCAGTACTTC	CASSNFWTGVYEQYF
TRBD1	TRBV7-9	few	TRBJ2-1	TGTGCCAGCCGCAGGGGCTCCACAGGGGTCAACGAGCAGTTCTTC	CASRRGSTGVNEQFF
-	TRBV4-3	-	TRBJ2-5	TGCGCCAGCAGCCAAGCGCCCCCCGGGACACGGGGGTTGGAGGCCCAGTACTTC	CASSQAPPGTRGLEAQYF
-	TRBV15	-	TRBJ2-3	TGTGCCACCACTACGGGGACGGGTGGTAGCACAGATACGCAGTATTTT	CATTTGTGGSTDTQYF
-	TRBV19	-	TRBJ1-5	TGTGCCAGTAGGCTTACAGGGCCGGGACAGCCCCAGCATTTT	CASRLTGPGQPQHF
-	TRBV18	-	TRBJ1-2	TGTGCCAGCTCACCCACCTTCGGGCCCCAGAAGGAATTC	CASSPTFGPQKEF
-	TRBV7-3	-	TRBJ1-3	TGTGCCAGCAGCTATGACCGGGATGGAAACACCATATATTTT	CASSYDRDGNTIYF
-	TRBV18	few	TRBJ2-7	TGTGCCAGCTCACCGAGCCTCCGGGACATACGCTACGAGCAGTACTTC	CASSPSLRDIRYEQYF
TRBD1	TRBV6-1	few	TRBJ2-7	TGTGCCAGCATCAGGGACAGGGGTCCCCCCTACGAGCAGTACTTC	CASIRDRGPPYEQYF
TRBD2	TRBV5-1	few	TRBJ2-1	TGCGCCAGCAGCTTGGGTCGGCCTAGCGGGGGGGCGACGCAGTTCTTC	CASSLGRPSGGATQFF
-	TRBV7-2	-	TRBJ2-3	TGTGCCATCCTTTTCGCGGGGCCCCAAACGCAGTATTTT	CAILFAGPQTQYF
-	TRBV30	few	TRBJ1-5	TGTGCCTGGAGTGTTGCTAACAGGAGACTCAATCAGCCCCAGCATTTT	CAWSVANRRLNQPQHF
-	TRBV18	-	TRBJ2-5	TGTGCCAGCTCACCGGGACGGCAAGAGACCCAGTACTTC	CASSPGRQETQYF
TRBD2	TRBV7-3	-	TRBJ2-5	TGTGCCAGCAGCTTAGCGGGAGCGTTAGAGACCCAGTACTTC	CASSLAGALETQYF
-	TRBV6-5	-	TRBJ2-3	TGTGCCAGCAGGCACCCAGGGACAGATACGCAGTATTTT	CASRHPGTDTQYF
-	TRBV29-1	-	TRBJ2-3	TGCAGCGCTCCTTCCTCCGGGGTGCGAGATACGCAGTATTTT	CSAPSSGVRDTQYF
-	TRBV7-2	-	TRBJ1-5	TGTGCCAGCAGCTTAGATTGGAGTCAGCCCCAGCATTTT	CASSLDWSQPQHF
-	TRBV4-3	few	TRBJ2-2	TGCGCCAGCAGCCAGGTTTCCGGGGAGCTGTTTTTT	CASSQVSGELFF
-	TRBV4-3	few	TRBJ1-4	TGCGCCAGCAGCCAAGATTCCAGGCCGACTAATGAAAAACTGTTTTTT	CASSQDSRPTNEKLFF
TRBD1	TRBV5-1	-	TRBJ2-1	TGCGCCAGCAGCTGGACAGGGACCTCCTACAATGAGCAGTTCTTC	CASSWTGTSYNEQFF
TRBD1	TRBV18	-	TRBJ2-1	TGTGCCAGCTCACGACAGGGCGATGGATTCTATGAGCAGTTCTTC	CASSRQGDGFYEQFF
-	TRBV28	few	TRBJ1-1	TGTGCCAGCAGTCCGGTCAGGGGTCAGAACACTGAAGCTTTCTTT	CASSPVRGQNTEAFF
TRBD2	TRBV18	-	TRBJ2-7	TGTGCCAGCTCACCACTAGGCGGGAGCTACGAGCAGTACTTC	CASSPLGGSYEQYF
-	TRBV5-1	few	TRBJ1-5	TGCGCCAGCCGGGAACAGGGAGATAGCAATCAGCCCCAGCATTTT	CASREQGDSNQPQHF
TRBD1	TRBV18	once	TRBJ1-2	TGTGCCAGCTCACGGGACAGGGTCGGATTTGGCTACACCTTC	CASSRDRVGFGYTF
TRBD1	TRBV9	-	TRBJ2-5	TGTGCCAGCAGCGTAACAAACAGGGGGCTGGAAGAGACCCAGTACTTC	CASSVTNRGLEETQYF
-	TRBV2	few	TRBJ1-4	TGTGCCAGCAGGGCCCTTCGGACAGAAAATGAAAAACTGTTTTTT	CASRALRTENEKLFF
-	TRBV5-5	few	TRBJ2-7	TGTGCCAGCAGCTTGGCCCCAAGTGTGTGGTCCTACGAGCAGTACTTC	CASSLAPSVWSYEQYF
-	TRBV23-1	-	TRBJ1-4	TGCGCCAGCAGCCTGGGGGCCTGTGGGACGGAAAAACTGTTTTTT	CASSLGACGTEKLFF
TRBD1	TRBV5-1	few	TRBJ2-5	TGCGCCAGCAGCCTTGATCAGGGGGCGCAGACCCAGTACTTC	CASSLDQGAQTQYF
-	TRBV13	few	TRBJ2-7	TGTGCCAGCAGCTGGGCCTGGGGCGGGCCCTCCTACGAGCAGTACTTC	CASSWAWGGPSYEQYF
-	TRBV6-6	-	TRBJ1-3	TGTGCCAGCAGTTACTCGACGGTAGCCGGTCCAAACACCATATATTTT	CASSYSTVAGPNTIYF